The 22 T cell receptor beta chains below come from one sample, sequenced in a study of glioma-infiltrating T cells. TCR alpha and beta CDR3 regions were amplified from RNA using iRepertoire nested multiplex PCR. TCRdb re-called the multiplex PCR reads through MiXCR, storing one row per CDR3 protein. The table shows about 130,000 distinct CDR3 sequences, with more than 20% occurring only once. The sample comprised glioma tissue, nonneoplastic brain tissue, or PBMCs (not recorded which). The receptors come from a human donor with low-grade glioma or glioblastoma, undergoing nonglioma brain surgery, or in good health (not recorded which).

The table lists this clonotype with many counts. The genes are TRBV19 and TRBJ2-7, with D unclear. V gave up 4 bases and J gave up 5 bases, with 9 bases separating them. CDR1 is LNHDA, CDR2 SQIVND, per germline (reference sequence). This CDR3 spans 12 amino acids. The CDR3 here is CASSTGTHEQYF. The CDR3, as DNA: TGTGCCAGTAGTACGGGTACGCACGAGCAGTACTTC.

As regards this clonotype: One base away lies a much larger clone, so this may be a sequencing read error. CDR3 DNA sequence: TGTGCCACCCAGCGGACAGGGGGAATCTACGAGCAGAACTTC. It yields the protein CATQRTGGIYEQNF. V gene TRBV19 combines with J gene TRBJ2-7; 10 nucleotides agree with TRBD1. Germline CDR1 LNHDA, CDR2 SQIVND (reference sequence). There are 14 residues in the CDR3.

This clonotype was counted many times. V and J are TRBV7-2 and TRBJ2-5; D possibly uses TRBD1 or TRBD2 (5 bases each). CDR3 length: 15 residues. Germline V CDR1 and CDR2: SGHTA, FQGNSA. V lost 5 bases and J lost 1, with 14 bases in between. The DNA of the CDR3 is TGTGCCAGCAGCCGGGACCGTAGCTTCCAAGAGACCCAGTACTTC. It encodes CASSRDRSFQETQYF.

This clonotype was counted at least ten times. The rearrangement joins TRBV6-1 to TRBJ1-1; no reliable D call. Trimming pared 8 bases from V and 0 bases from J, leaving 10 bases between. CDR1 MNHNS and CDR2 SASEGT come from the germline V gene. The CDR3 consists of 13 residues. The chain's CDR3 is CASVDQLNTEAFF. Here the CDR3 DNA reads TGTGCCAGCGTCGATCAGCTGAACACTGAAGCTTTCTTT.

This clonotype appeared many times. The rearrangement links TRBV4-2 to TRBJ2-7; the match to TRBD2 covers 12 bases. Germline assignment: CDR1 LGHNA and CDR2 YNFKEQ. The CDR3 spans 17 residues. The trim removed 4 bases at V and 1 base at J, leaving 8 bases unmatched. DNA for the CDR3: TGTGCCAGCAGCCGCCCCCCTAGCGGGAGGGGGTCCTACGAGCAGTACTTC. It is translated as CASSRPPSGRGSYEQYF.

This clonotype was detected ten times or more. J is TRBJ2-7 and V is TRBV28; D might be TRBD2 (5 bases). Trimming left V 3 bases short and J 2 bases short, with 14 bases between. CDR1 is MDHEN, CDR2 SYDVKM, per germline. The CDR3 is made up of 15 amino acids. CDR3 nucleotide sequence: TGTGCCAGCAGTTTTACCCGACTATTTGCCTACGAGCAGTACTTC. This codes for CASSFTRLFAYEQYF.

This clonotype was observed many times. This chain links TRBV14 with TRBJ2-1; D is ambiguous. This CDR3 has 14 residues. V lost 4 bases and J 3 bases, leaving 10 bases between the germline ends. Germline CDR1 reads SGHDN; CDR2 reads FVKESK. CDR3 bases: TGTGCCAGCAGCCTAGGTTTATACTACAATGAGCAGTTCTTC. Amino acids: CASSLGLYYNEQFF.

There are many counts of this clonotype. No DNA is shown, since the ends of the CDR3 on it are uncertain; the CDR3 is the one TCRdb lists. The chain recombines TRBV7-5 with TRBJ2-1; the D call in the table, TRBD1, was not verified against the DNA. TRBV7-5 is noted as a pseudogene. The CDR3 totals 17 residues, both ends included. This CDR3 reads CISVSEAWNRGYIEQFF.

This clonotype was observed at least ten times. The CDR3: CASSYSRITGNTIYF. The CDR3 bases are TGTGCCAGCAGTTACTCGCGCATAACTGGAAACACCATATATTTT. The chain couples TRBV6-6 to TRBJ1-3; D not resolved. The CDR3 contains 15 residues. CDR1 is MNHNY and CDR2 is SVGAGI in the germline V gene (reference sequence). V lost 0 bases, J lost 2 bases, and 8 bases lay in between.

There are a few counts of this clonotype. CDR3 in amino acids: CASSRVGGVETQYF. The CDR3 region has the DNA TGTGCCAGCAGCCGCGTTGGGGGGGTGGAGACCCAGTACTTC. This chain links TRBV12-3 or TRBV12-4 with TRBJ2-5, with TRBD2 matching over 7 bases. CDR3 size: 14 residues. The V gene end was trimmed by 6 bases and the J gene end by 5 bases; junction bases not matched to a gene: 9.

This clonotype was observed at least ten times. The rearrangement joins TRBV2 to TRBJ1-2; D remains unclear. The germline V and J ends were trimmed by 7 bases and 0 bases, with 12 bases remaining between them. Germline values: CDR1 SNHLY, CDR2 FYNNEI. This CDR3 is built from 14 residues. CDR3 in DNA: TGTGCCAGCAACCTCAGAGTGACTAACTATGGCTACACCTTC. Protein product: CASNLRVTNYGYTF.

The chain joins TRBV13 to TRBJ2-3, with 7 bases identical to TRBD2. The CDR3 runs to 15 residues. V lost 4 bases, J lost 3 bases, and 7 bases stayed unmatched. Germline CDR1 and CDR2: PRHDT and FYEKMQ (reference sequence). CDR3 protein: CASSSRGRGTDTQYF. CDR3 in DNA: TGTGCCAGCAGCTCCCGCGGGAGAGGTACAGATACGCAGTATTTT.

The rearrangement uses TRBV29-1 and TRBJ2-5, with 8 bases identical to TRBD2. This CDR3 has 13 residues. CDR1 and CDR2 from the germline V gene are SQVTM and ANQGSEA. Unmatched junction bases numbered 7, after V lost 7 bases and J lost 3 bases. CDR3 coding DNA: TGCAGCGGGATGACTAGCGCTGAAGAGACCCAGTACTTC. Protein: CSGMTSAEETQYF.

Details on this clonotype: Possible read error: a much larger clone is one base away. The chain uses TRBV24-1 and TRBJ1-2; D not resolved. CDR1 is KGHDR and CDR2 is SFDVKD in the germline V gene. CDR3 length: 11 residues. V lost 5 bases and J lost 11, with 11 bases in between. DNA of the CDR3: TGTGCCACCAGTGGGTTCGGGAGTTACACCTTC. It translates to CATSGFGSYTF.

This clonotype came up many times. One junction end does not reproduce the germline sequence, and a read error may be involved. The chain links TRBV6-1 to TRBJ2-1; D gene uncertain. Germline V gives CDR1 MNHNS, CDR2 SASEGT. This CDR3 region has 10 residues. The CDR3 DNA sequence: TGTGCCAGCGGTGACAATGAGCAGTTCTTC. Protein: CASGDNEQFF.

This clonotype has at least ten counts. The V gene is TRBV10-3, the J gene TRBJ2-7, with 9 bases fitting TRBD2. The V segment lost 6 bases and the J segment 4 bases; nucleotides outside the gene matches: 1. The germline gives CDR1 ENHRY, CDR2 SYGVKD. The CDR3 runs to 12 residues. The CDR3 region has the DNA TGTGCCATCAGGCGGGAGGGGTACGAGCAGTACTTC. It specifies CAIRREGYEQYF.

There are many counts of this clonotype. The rearrangement joins TRBV28 to TRBJ1-4; unclear D gene. V was trimmed by 7 bases and J by 6 bases, leaving 15 bases between them. Germline CDR1 MDHEN, CDR2 SYDVKM. CDR3 length: 14 amino acids. CDR3 sequence (DNA): TGTGCCAGCAAGGTGGGATTTCGGGATGAAAAACTGTTTTTT. It translates to CASKVGFRDEKLFF.

This clonotype was recorded many times. V is TRBV28 and J is TRBJ2-7; 9 positions agree with TRBD2. Per germline, CDR1 MDHEN and CDR2 SYDVKM. The CDR3 is 12 amino acids. V was pared by 2 bases and J by 13 bases, with 6 bases of the junction left unmatched. This CDR3 reads CASSLTLAGSYF. The DNA for the CDR3 is TGTGCCAGCAGTTTAACGCTAGCGGGGAGCTACTTC.

As to this clonotype: One base away lies a much larger clone, so this may be a sequencing read error. The rearrangement links TRBV19 to TRBJ2-5; 7 bases map to TRBD1. Germline CDR1 LNHDA, CDR2 SQIVND (reference sequence). The CDR3 extends over 15 amino acids. The trim removed 8 bases at V and 3 bases at J, leaving 12 bases unmatched. The CDR3 DNA sequence: TGTGCCAGTGGCACAGGGGACGCTAATAAAGAGACCCAGTACTTC. It specifies CASGTGDANKETQYF.

Notes on this clonotype: A much bigger clone sits one base away, suggesting this may be a read error. This sequence joins TRBV5-1 and TRBJ2-1, with TRBD2 as a possible D gene (6 bases). Germline CDR1 SGHRS, CDR2 YFSETQ. Trimming left V 1 base short and J 6 bases short, with 14 bases between. CDR3 length equals 15 residues. Here the CDR3 DNA reads TGCGCCAGCAGCTTGTTCATGGGGGGTAGCAATGAGCAGTTCTTC. Protein sequence: CASSLFMGGSNEQFF.

Points on this clonotype: A much larger clone lies a single base off, so this may be a read error. This chain connects TRBV19 to TRBJ1-5; no firm D call. Germline CDR1 and CDR2: LNHDA and SQIVND (reference sequence). There are 15 residues in the CDR3. The CDR3 DNA is TGTGCCAGTACCGCCGGGAGGGAGGGCAATCAGCCCAAGCATTTT. Translating it yields CASTAGREGNQPKHF.

Many counts were recorded for this clonotype. The chain carries TRBV28 and TRBJ1-2; possible D gene TRBD1, 5 bases. The V end lost 5 bases, the J end lost 1 base, and 11 bases lay between the germline ends. This CDR3 has 14 residues. From germline, CDR1 is MDHEN and CDR2 SYDVKM. The CDR3 loop is CASSNDRYNYGYTF. CDR3 DNA sequence: TGTGCCAGCAGTAATGACAGATATAACTATGGCTACACCTTC.